A few counts support the clone carrying this T cell receptor (beta chain). With a J-beta primer mix and a sample-barcoded 5' primer, a second PCR ran about 7 to 12 cycles. A template-switch adaptor that had 12 random nucleotides put a tag on each cDNA molecule. From the 5' RACE reads, TCRdb called clonotypes with MiXCR, one entry per CDR3 protein. The data contain roughly 700,000 distinct CDR3 sequences, about half of them singletons. The CDR3 length is 15 residues. The germline CDR1 and CDR2 sequences are DFQATT and SNEGSKA (reference sequence). J lost 1 base, V lost 0 bases, and 2 bases had no gene match. These data come from a study of blood T cells in healthy people across ages.

The V gene is TRBV20-1, the J gene TRBJ2-3, with 9 positions matching TRBD2. Sequencing was done on a sample of blood. This TCR was sampled from a woman aged 55-70 years in good health. In DNA form, the CDR3 reads TGCAGTGCTAGAGACATAGCGGGGGGCACAGATACGCAGTATTTT. This translates into CSARDIAGGTDTQYF.